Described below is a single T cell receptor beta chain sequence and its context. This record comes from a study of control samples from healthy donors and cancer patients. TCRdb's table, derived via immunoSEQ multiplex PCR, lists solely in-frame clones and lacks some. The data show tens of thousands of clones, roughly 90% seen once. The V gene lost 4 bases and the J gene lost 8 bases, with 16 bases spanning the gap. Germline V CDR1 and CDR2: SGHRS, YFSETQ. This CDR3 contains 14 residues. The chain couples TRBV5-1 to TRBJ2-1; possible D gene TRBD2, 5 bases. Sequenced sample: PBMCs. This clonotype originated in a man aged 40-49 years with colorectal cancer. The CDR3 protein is CASSNPLGSHEQFF. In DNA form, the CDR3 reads TGCGCCAGCAGCAATCCACTGGGGAGCCATGAGCAGTTCTTC.